This TCR beta chain was documented in a study of human T cells and chemical hapten exposure. Whole-study context: During the roughly 24-week study period, patients had diphenylcyclopropenone applied to the scalp every week.

The time point was: patch test 1, 2 weeks after DPC sensitization. Treatment specified: therapeutic diphenylcyclopropenone sensitization with weekly scalp DPC. CDR3 size: 14 residues. Per germline, CDR1 DFQATT and CDR2 SNEGSKA (reference sequence). The V end was cut by 2 bases, the J end by 4 bases, with 14 bases between. TCRdb processed the RACE reads anew with MiXCR; each CDR3 protein has one entry. The sample includes about 360,000 distinct CDR3 sequences, roughly 6.9% of them seen just once. This clonotype was seen at least ten times. The gene calls are TRBV20-1 and TRBJ1-1; perhaps TRBD1 as D (6 bases). The specimen comprised whole blood, sampled in connection with sensitization to the hapten diphenylcyclopropenone (DPC). The sequence was collected from a young woman with alopecia areata. Some clones in this sample may be carry-over from other donors' samples. For the CDR3, the DNA is TGCAGTGCTAGATTGGGGCAGGGGTTCACTGAAGCTTTCTTT. This gives the protein CSARLGQGFTEAFF.